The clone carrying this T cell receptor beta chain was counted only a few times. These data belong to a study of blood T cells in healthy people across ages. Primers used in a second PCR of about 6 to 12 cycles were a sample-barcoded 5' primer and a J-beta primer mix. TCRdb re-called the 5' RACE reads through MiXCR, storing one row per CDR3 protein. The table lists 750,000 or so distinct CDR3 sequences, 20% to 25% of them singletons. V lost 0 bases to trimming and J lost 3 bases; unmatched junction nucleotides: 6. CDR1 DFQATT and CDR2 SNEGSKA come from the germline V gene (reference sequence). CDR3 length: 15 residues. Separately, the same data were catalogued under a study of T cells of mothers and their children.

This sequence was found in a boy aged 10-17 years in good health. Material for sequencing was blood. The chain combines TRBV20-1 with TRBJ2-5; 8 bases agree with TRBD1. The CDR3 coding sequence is TGCAGTGCTAGAGATCCCGGGACAGGAAAAGAGACCCAGTACTTC. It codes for CSARDPGTGKETQYF.